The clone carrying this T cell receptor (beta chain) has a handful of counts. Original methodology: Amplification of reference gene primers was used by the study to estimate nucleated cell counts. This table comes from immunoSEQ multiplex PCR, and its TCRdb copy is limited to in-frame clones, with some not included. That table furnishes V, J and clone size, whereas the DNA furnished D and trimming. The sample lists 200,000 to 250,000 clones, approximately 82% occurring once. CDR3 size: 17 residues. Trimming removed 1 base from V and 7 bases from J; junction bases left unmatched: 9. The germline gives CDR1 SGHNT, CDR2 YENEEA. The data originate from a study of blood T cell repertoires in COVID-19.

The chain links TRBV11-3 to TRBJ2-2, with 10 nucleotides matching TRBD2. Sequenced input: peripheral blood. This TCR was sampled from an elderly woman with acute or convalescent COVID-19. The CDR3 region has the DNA TGTGCCAGCAGCTTAGGCGGGGCTAGCGGGAGCGGCGGGGAGCTGTTTTTT. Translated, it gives CASSLGGASGSGGELFF. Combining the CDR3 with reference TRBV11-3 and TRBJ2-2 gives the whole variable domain EAGVVQSPRYKIIEKKQPVAFWCNPISGHNTLYWYLQNLGQGPELLIRYENEEAVDDSQLPKDRFSAERLKGVDSTLKIQPAELGDSAVYLCASSLGGASGSGGELFFGEGSRLTVL.